This entry describes one T cell receptor (beta chain). The data derive from a study of control samples from healthy donors and cancer patients. Generated by immunoSEQ multiplex PCR, the TCRdb table keeps only in-frame clones and is missing some. The sample records over 50,000 clones, roughly 88% being singletons. The CDR3 runs 14 residues. With V trimmed by 8 bases and J by 1 base, 5 bases remained unmatched. The germline V gene encodes CDR1 SNHLY and CDR2 FYNNEI. The sequenced material came from blood. The V call is TRBV2, the J call TRBJ2-3, with 8 positions matching TRBD1. This sequence was found in a man in his fifties or sixties in good health. The CDR3: CASGDRGGTDTQYF. CDR3 DNA sequence: TGTGCCAGCGGCGACAGGGGCGGCACAGATACGCAGTATTTT.